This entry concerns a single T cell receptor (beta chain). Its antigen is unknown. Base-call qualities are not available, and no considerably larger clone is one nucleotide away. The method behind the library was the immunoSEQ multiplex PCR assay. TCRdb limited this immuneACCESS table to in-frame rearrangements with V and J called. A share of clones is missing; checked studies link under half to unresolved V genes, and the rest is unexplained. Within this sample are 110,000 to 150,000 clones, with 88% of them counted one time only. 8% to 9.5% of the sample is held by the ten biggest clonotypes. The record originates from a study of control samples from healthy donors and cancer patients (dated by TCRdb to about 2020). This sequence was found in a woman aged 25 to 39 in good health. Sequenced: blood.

The CDR3 protein: CASRGAQISGNTIYF. The sequenced DNA is TGTGCCAGCAGGGGGGCACAGATCTCTGGAAACACCATATATTTT. Recombination joined TRBV14 with TRBJ1-3, with TRBD1 tentatively as D gene (6 bases match). V is reduced by 6 bases and J by 0 bases, leaving a spacing of 12 bases between them. According to the germline V gene, CDR1 reads SGHDN and CDR2 reads FVKESK. Reading from cysteine to phenylalanine, the CDR3 counts 15 amino acids. Only the CDR3 DNA is retained, 45 bases long and in frame from the first base.